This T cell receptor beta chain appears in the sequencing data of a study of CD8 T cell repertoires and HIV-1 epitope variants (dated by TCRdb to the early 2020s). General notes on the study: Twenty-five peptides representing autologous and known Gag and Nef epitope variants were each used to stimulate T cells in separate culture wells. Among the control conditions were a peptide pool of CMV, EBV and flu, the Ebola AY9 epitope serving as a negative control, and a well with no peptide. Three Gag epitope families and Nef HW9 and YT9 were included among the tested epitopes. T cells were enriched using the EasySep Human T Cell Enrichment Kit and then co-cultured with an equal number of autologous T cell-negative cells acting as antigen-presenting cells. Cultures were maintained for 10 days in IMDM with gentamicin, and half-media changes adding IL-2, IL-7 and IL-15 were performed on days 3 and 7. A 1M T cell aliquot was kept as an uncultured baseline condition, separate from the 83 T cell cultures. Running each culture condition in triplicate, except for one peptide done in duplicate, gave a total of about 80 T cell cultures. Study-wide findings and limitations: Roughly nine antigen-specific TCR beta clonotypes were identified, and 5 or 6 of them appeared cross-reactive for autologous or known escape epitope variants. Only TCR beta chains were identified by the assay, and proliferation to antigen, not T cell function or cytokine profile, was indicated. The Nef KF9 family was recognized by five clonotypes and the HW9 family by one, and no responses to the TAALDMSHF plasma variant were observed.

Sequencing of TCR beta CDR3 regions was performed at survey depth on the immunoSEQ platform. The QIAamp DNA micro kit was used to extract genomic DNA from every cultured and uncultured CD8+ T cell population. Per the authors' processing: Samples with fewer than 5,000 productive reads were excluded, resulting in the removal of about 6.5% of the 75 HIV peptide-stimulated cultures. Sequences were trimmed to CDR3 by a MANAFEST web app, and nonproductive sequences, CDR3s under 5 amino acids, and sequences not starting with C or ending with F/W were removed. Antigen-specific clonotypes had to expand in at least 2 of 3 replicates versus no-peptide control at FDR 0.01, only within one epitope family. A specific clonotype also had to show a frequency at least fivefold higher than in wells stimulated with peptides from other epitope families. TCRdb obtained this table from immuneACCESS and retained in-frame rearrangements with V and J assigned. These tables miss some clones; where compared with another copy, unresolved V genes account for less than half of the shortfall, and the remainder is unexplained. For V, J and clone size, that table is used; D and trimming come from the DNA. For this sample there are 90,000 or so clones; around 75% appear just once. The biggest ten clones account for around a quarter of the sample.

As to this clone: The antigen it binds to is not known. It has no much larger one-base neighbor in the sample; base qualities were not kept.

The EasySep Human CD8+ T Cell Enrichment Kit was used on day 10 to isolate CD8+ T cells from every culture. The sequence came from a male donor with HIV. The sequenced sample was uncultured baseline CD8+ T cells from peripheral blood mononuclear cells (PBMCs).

The CDR3 here reads CASSLGSFNEKLFF. At the DNA level, the sequence is TGTGCCAGCAGCCTGGGGAGTTTTAATGAAAAACTGTTTTTT. The sequence links TRBV5-6 to TRBJ1-4; the D gene is not confidently resolved. Its CDR3 holds 14 amino acids, cysteine through phenylalanine. Just CDR3 DNA is preserved here, 42 bases in frame from base 1. From a lookup of the germline V gene, CDR1 and CDR2 are SGHDT and YYEEEE. The germline ends are 11 bases apart after V is trimmed by 4 bases and J by 4 bases.